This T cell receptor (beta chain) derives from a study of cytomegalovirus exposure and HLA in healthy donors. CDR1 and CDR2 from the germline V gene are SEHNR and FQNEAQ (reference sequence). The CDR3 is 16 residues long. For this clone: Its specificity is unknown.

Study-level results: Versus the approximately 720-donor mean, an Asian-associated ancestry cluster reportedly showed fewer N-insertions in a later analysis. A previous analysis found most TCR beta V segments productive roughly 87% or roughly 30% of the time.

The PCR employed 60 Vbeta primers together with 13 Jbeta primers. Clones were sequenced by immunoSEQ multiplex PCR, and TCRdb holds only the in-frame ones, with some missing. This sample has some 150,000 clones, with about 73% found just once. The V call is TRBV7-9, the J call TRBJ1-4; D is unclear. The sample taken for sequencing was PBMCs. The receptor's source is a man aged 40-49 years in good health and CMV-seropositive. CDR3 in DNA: TGTTCTAGCAGCTCTTCCCCGCGAACGGGAGCTGAAAAACTGTTTTTT. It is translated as CSSSSSPRTGAEKLFF.